The clone carrying this TCR delta chain was observed a few times. This CDR3 comprises 22 residues. V shed 5 bases and J 0 bases; nucleotides not matched to a gene: 24. The germline V gene encodes CDR1 TSWWSYY and CDR2 QGS. This entry is derived from a study of gamma-delta T cells after stem cell transplantation. TCRdb re-called the RT-PCR reads using CATT. The sample records 4,500 to 5,500 delta-chain clones, roughly 10% being singletons. J is TRDJ2 and V is TRDV1; 7 nucleotides line up with TRDD3. The clonotype comes from a human donor. It is not recorded whose cells these are; they may come from a transplant donor. Sequencing used gamma-delta T cells. CDR3: CALGSPRLPSTGECPLTAQLFF. The CDR3 coding sequence is TGTGCTCTTGGGAGCCCACGGCTTCCAAGTACTGGGGAGTGCCCTTTGACAGCACAACTCTTCTTT.